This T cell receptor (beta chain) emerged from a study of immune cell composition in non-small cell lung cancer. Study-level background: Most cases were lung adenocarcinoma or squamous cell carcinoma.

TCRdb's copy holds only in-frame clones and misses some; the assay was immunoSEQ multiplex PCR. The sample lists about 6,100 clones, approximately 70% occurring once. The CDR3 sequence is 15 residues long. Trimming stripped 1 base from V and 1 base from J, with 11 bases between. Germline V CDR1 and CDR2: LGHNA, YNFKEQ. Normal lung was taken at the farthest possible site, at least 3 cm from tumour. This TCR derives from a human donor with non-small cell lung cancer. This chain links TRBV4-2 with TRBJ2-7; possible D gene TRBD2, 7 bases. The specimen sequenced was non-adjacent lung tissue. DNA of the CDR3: TGTGCCAGCAGCCAAGGGGAGGGGGGATCCTACGAGCAGTACTTC. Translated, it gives CASSQGEGGSYEQYF.